This TCR beta chain was captured in a study of cytotoxic CD8 clonotypes in ibrutinib-treated CLL. About the study: Response samples were taken after a median of approximately 13 months on treatment, range 6 to 36. Study conclusions and caveats: T-cell clonality at baseline went above that of age-matched healthy donors and rose and fell with circulating CD8+ T-cell counts.

Details on this clone: Its antigen is unidentified.

This CDR3 has 16 amino acids. With V trimmed by 1 base and J by 6 bases, 9 bases remained unmatched. Germline V gene lookup returns CDR1 SGHDT and CDR2 YYEEEE. Deep sequencing aimed at 1 in 200,000 to 1 in 1 million T cells' resolution. The table came from immunoSEQ multiplex PCR; TCRdb's copy has only in-frame clones and leaves some out. The table records 270,000 or so clones, 70% to 80% of them present only once. This receptor was obtained from a human donor with chronic lymphocytic leukemia. The chain combines TRBV5-6 with TRBJ2-2, with 7 bases aligning to TRBD2. Sequencing was performed on PBMCs, taken at disease progression, from a patient treated with ibrutinib. The CDR3 protein is CASSLWWTSLAGELFF. For the CDR3, the DNA is TGTGCCAGCAGCTTGTGGTGGACTAGTCTCGCCGGGGAGCTGTTTTTT.